This T cell receptor beta chain was captured by sequencing in a study of monozygotic twins with inflammatory bowel disease. The study, taken as a whole, reports: Diversity of TCRbeta measured by inverse Simpson was lower in IBD patients than in healthy co-twins. Variability may have been added to patient repertoires by differing immunosuppressive treatments. Clonotype sharing was lower in IBD patients than healthy twins, most markedly with disease activity.

Reprocessing the 5' RACE reads, TCRdb reports a single entry for every CDR3 protein and omits DNA. This listing includes approximately 150,000 distinct CDR3 sequences. With respect to this clonotype: Its antigen is currently unknown.

From germline, CDR1 is LGHNA and CDR2 YSLEER. CDR3 length: 20 residues. V usage is TRBV4-3 and J usage is TRBJ2-5; TCRdb's assignment of TRBD2 cannot be checked, as there is no DNA. The sequenced material came from blood. This TCR was recovered from a human donor with ulcerative colitis or Crohn's disease, or a healthy co-twin of an affected twin (not recorded which). The CDR3 spells CASSLGPGLAGERTQETQYF.